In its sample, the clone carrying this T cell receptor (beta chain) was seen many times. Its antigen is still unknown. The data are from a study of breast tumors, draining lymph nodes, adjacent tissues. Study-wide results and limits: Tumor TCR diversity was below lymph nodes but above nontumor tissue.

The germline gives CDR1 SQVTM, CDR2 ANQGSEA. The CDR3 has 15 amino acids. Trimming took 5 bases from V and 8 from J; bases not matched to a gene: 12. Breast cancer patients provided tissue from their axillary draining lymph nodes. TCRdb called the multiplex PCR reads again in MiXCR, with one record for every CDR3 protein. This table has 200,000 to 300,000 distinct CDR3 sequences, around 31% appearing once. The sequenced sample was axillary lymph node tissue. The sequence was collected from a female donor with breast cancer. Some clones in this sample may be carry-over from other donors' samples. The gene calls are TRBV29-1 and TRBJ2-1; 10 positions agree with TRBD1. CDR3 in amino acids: CSVSLGQGKGHEQFF. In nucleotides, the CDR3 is TGCAGCGTTTCCCTGGGACAGGGGAAAGGACATGAGCAGTTCTTC.